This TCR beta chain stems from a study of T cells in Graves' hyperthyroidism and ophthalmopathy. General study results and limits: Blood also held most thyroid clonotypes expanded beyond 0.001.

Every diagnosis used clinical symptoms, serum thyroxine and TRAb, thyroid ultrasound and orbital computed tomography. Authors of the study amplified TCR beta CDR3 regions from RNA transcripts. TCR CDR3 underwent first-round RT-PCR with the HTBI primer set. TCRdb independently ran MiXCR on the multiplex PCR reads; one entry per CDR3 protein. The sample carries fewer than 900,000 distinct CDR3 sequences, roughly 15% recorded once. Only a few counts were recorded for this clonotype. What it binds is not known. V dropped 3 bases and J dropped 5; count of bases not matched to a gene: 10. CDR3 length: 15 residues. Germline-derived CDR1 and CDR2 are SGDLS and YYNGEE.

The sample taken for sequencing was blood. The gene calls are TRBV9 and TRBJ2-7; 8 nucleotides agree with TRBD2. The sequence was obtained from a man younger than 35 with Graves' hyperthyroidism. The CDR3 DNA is TGTGCCAGCAGCGCGGGGGGGTTAGCTATCCACGAGCAGTACTTC. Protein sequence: CASSAGGLAIHEQYF.